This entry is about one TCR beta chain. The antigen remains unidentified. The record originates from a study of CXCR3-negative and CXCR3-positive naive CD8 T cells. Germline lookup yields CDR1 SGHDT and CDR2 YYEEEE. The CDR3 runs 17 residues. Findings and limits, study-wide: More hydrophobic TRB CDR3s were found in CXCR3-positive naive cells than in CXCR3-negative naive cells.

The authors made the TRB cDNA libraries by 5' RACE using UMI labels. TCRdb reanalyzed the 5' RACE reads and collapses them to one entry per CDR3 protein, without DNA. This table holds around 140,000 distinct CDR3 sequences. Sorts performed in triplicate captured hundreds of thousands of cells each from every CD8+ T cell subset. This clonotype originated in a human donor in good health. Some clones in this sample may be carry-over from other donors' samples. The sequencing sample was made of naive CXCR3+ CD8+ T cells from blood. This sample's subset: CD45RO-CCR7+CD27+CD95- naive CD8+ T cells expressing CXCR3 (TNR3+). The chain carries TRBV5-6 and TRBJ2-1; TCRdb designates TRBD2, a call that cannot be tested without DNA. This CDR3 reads CASSPRAAPSSYNEQFF.